This record concerns one TCR beta chain sequence. In this sample, this clonotype turned up a few times. The clone's antigen remains unknown. Base quality data are lacking; no much larger clone is found one base away. These data belong to a study of blood T cells in healthy people across ages (dated by TCRdb to between 2014 and 2016). Turning to the overall study: Template switching captured roughly one uniquely barcoded TCR beta cDNA molecule per two T cells in model experiments. To avoid experimental bias, donors of different ages were distributed randomly across sequencing lanes. To track age-related changes in TCR beta repertoire diversity, the study relied on deep sequencing normalized with unique cDNA molecular identifiers. Two additional independent replicas of 1 million unique cDNA reads from the same blood draw were analyzed for two donors (one aged 18 to 30 and one aged 80 or older). Four age groups were formed from the donors: young (average approximately 15 years), middle-aged (approximately 39), aged (about 68) and long-lived (less than 85). Paper-wide results and their limitations: A strong correlation was found between observed TCR beta diversity and the percentage of naive T cells measured by flow cytometry. Compared with the aged group, the long-lived group had more naive CD4+ T cells, fewer expanded clones and increased TCR diversity, a pattern suggesting age selection. Because the CMV infection status of the donors was unknown, age-related changes in expanded clonotypes may potentially have been confounded. As age increased, observed TCR beta diversity per million T cells dropped in a roughly linear way, and a significant reduction was already evident by age roughly 40. Estimates of total diversity based on one million sequenced T cells were regarded as lower bounds and as underestimates. Bulk unsorted PBMC profiling prevented conclusive comparison of naive and antigen-experienced compartments.

Libraries were prepared through 5' RACE. Reads for this sample came from an Illumina HiSeq 2500. A second roughly 7 to 12 cycle PCR used a sample-barcoded 5' primer and a J-beta primer mix. A unique molecular identifier was introduced onto each TCR beta cDNA molecule by a template-switch 5' adaptor carrying 12 random nucleotides. At least 3 million CDR3-containing paired-end reads were obtained from each sample. First-strand cDNA was synthesized from all RNA with the Mint cDNA synthesis kit, primed by a TRBC-specific oligonucleotide. Following uracil-DNA glycosylase treatment, all cDNA underwent a first 18-cycle PCR with the universal primers M1SS and BC2_uni_R. As for the authors' bioinformatics: For normalization, 1 million high-quality reads, each with a distinct molecular identifier, were randomly selected from each sample. Reads with shared molecular identifiers were discarded instead of being binned into consensus sequences. CDR3 identification, clonotype clustering and error correction used MiTCR with a Q25 quality threshold and the strictest error-elimination algorithm. Lower-bound total TCR beta diversity was estimated with a nonparametric unseen species model using Euler transformation. TCRdb trimmed the raw reads at Q25, called clones with MiXCR and kept productive beta chains. Entries that share a CDR3 protein sequence are merged under the most common genes and DNA. These V and J calls derive from TCRdb rather than the authors' analysis. The sample yields some 370,000 distinct CDR3 sequences; approximately 47% were counted once. Of the sample, around 49% is held by the ten largest clones.

Systemically healthy Caucasian individuals from Russia, 39 in total and aged about 6 to 100 years, were included as donors. Each donor gave 8.5 to 10 milliliters of peripheral blood, collected into EDTA-treated Vacutainer tubes. Ficoll-Paque density-gradient centrifugation was used to isolate PBMCs, with at least 7 million obtained per sample. Trizol reagent was used to extract total RNA from PBMCs, with at least 5.5 micrograms per sample. For every donor, flow cytometry on a PBMC aliquot measured the percentage of naive CD45RAhigh/CD27high T cells. The V and J ends are trimmed by 2 bases and 0 bases, leaving 16 bases between them. The CDR3 covers 16 residues, taking in both the cysteine and the phenylalanine. Only the CDR3 portion is preserved as DNA: 48 bases, with reading frame beginning at the first base. The germline V gene (reference sequence) sets CDR1 to DFQATT and CDR2 to SNEGSKA.

The rearrangement combines TRBV20-1 with TRBJ1-2, with the D gene too uncertain to name. This receptor was identified in a man aged 55-75 years in good health. The sample taken for sequencing was blood. This receptor carries the CDR3 CSARSADISSNYGYTF. In nucleotide form, the sequence is TGCAGTGCTAGATCGGCAGACATATCATCTAACTATGGCTACACCTTC.